This TCR beta chain was observed in a study of cytomegalovirus exposure and HLA in healthy donors. General observations from the study: In the analysis, some V segments, TRBV6-2 and TRBV6-3 included, were excluded as indistinguishable.

With 0 bases clipped from V and 2 bases from J, the junction kept 5 bases outside the gene matches. Germline V CDR1 and CDR2: GTSNPN, SVGIG (reference sequence). The CDR3 is 15 amino acids. Regarding this clone: Its antigen remains unknown.

13 Jbeta primers and 60 Vbeta primers were used for the PCR. TCRdb's copy holds only in-frame clones and misses some; the assay was immunoSEQ multiplex PCR. The table lists 160,000 or so clones, approximately 82% of them singletons. Sequences were obtained from PBMCs. The genes are TRBV30 and TRBJ2-7, with 9 positions matching TRBD1. The sequence was obtained from a woman between 45 and 65 years old in good health and CMV-seropositive. The CDR3 DNA sequence: TGTGCCTGGAGTGTAAGGGACAGGGCCCCCTACGAGCAGTACTTC. Translating it yields CAWSVRDRAPYEQYF.